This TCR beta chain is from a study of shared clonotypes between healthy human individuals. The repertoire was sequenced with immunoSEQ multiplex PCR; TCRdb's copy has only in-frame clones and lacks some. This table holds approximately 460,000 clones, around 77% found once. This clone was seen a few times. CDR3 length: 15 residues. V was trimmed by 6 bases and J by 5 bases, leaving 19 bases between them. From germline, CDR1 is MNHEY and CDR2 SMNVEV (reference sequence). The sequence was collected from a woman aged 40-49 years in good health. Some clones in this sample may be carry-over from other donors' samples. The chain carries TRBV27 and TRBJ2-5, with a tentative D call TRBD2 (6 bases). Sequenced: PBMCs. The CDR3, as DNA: TGTGCCAGCAGGGGGGGAGAGGGCCCTCGGGAGACCCAGTACTTC. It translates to CASRGGEGPRETQYF.